Presented here are 24 T cell receptor beta chains from one specimen sequenced in a study of blood T cells in healthy people across ages. Primed by a sample-barcoded 5' primer and a J-beta primer mix, a second PCR proceeded for 7 to 11 cycles. TCRdb reprocessed the 5' RACE reads via MiXCR and lists one record per CDR3 protein. The repertoire holds hundreds of thousands of distinct CDR3 sequences, with roughly 43% as singletons. The sample comprised blood. Source of these receptors: a man aged 30-40 years in good health.

With respect to this clonotype: This could be a read error, since a much larger clone is one nucleotide away. The rearrangement links TRBV6-1 to TRBJ2-3; TRBD2 agrees at 7 bases. Looked up from germline, CDR1 is MNHNS and CDR2 is SASEGT. V was pared by 10 bases and J by 4 bases, with 14 bases of the junction left unmatched. The CDR3 runs to 15 residues. The CDR3 DNA follows: TGTGCCAACAAGGGACTACCAGTGTTCCCAGATACGCAGTATTTT. Encoded protein: CANKGLPVFPDTQYF.

This clonotype was seen a few times. A much larger clonotype is one base distant, so this may be a read error. The chain links TRBV7-8 to TRBJ1-1; no clear D gene. Germline loops: CDR1 SGHVS, CDR2 FQNEAQ. The CDR3 sequence is 15 residues long. Trimming removed 6 bases from V and 0 bases from J, with 14 bases in between. CDR3 DNA sequence: TGTGCCAGCAGACCATCCCGAGGTATGAACACTGAAGCTTTCTTT. Translation gives CASRPSRGMNTEAFF.

This clonotype was seen just once. The CDR3 loop is CASIEEAGPDTQYF. CDR3 nucleotides: TGTGCCAGCATAGAAGAGGCTGGCCCAGATACGCAGTATTTT. The rearrangement links TRBV2 to TRBJ2-3; no clear D. V gave up 7 bases and J gave up 4 bases, with 15 bases separating them. The CDR3 spans 14 residues. Germline values: CDR1 SNHLY, CDR2 FYNNEI.

The gene calls are TRBV10-1 and TRBJ2-3; D remains ambiguous. Germline V gives CDR1 WNHNN, CDR2 SYGVQD (reference sequence). Trimming took off 0 bases at V and 5 bases at J, with 12 bases between the two ends. The CDR3 runs 15 residues. This CDR3 is CASSESLSPGDTQYF. The CDR3 DNA reads TGCGCCAGCAGTGAGTCGCTAAGCCCAGGAGATACGCAGTATTTT.

In its sample, this clonotype was seen a few times. The genes are TRBV3-1 and TRBJ2-3; 7 nucleotides line up with TRBD1. J was trimmed by 6 bases and V by 4 bases; bases with no gene match: 7. In germline, CDR1 is LGHDT, CDR2 YNNKEL (reference sequence). This CDR3 has 14 residues. In DNA, the CDR3 is TGTGCCAGCAGCCCCGCTCGGGACAGTGATACGCAGTATTTT. It specifies CASSPARDSDTQYF.

This clonotype was seen a single time. Just one base apart from a much larger clone, this may be a read error. The V and J genes are TRBV9 and TRBJ2-1; D not resolved. Germline V CDR1 and CDR2: SGDLS, YYNGEE. CDR3 length: 14 amino acids. CDR3 sequence: CASNVDALGNEQFF. For the CDR3, the DNA is TGTGCCAGCAACGTAGACGCCCTAGGCAATGAGCAGTTCTTC. Based on the CDR3 plus reference TRBV9 and TRBJ2-1, the full variable domain is DSGVTQTPKHLITATGQRVTLRCSPRSGDLSVYWYQQSLDQGLQFLIQYYNGEERAKGNILERFSAQQFPDLHSELNLSSLELGDSALYFCASNVDALGNEQFFGPGTRLTVL.

This chain uses TRBV5-1 with TRBJ2-5; TRBD2 might be the D (6 bases). Per the germline V gene, CDR1 is SGHRS and CDR2 is YFSETQ. V gave up 7 bases and J gave up 11 bases, with 15 bases separating them. CDR3 length: 11 residues. CDR3 coding DNA: TGCGCCAGCGGAACTAGCACTGAGCAGTACTTC. Its translation is CASGTSTEQYF.

This chain connects TRBV2 to TRBJ2-5; D unclear. Germline assignment: CDR1 SNHLY and CDR2 FYNNEI. The CDR3 has 13 amino acids. V lost 4 bases, J lost 5 bases, and 11 bases lay in between. The CDR3 coding sequence is TGTGCCAGCAGTGTGGGTATTTTTGAGACCCAGTACTTC. Translated, it gives CASSVGIFETQYF. Using reference TRBV2 and TRBJ2-5 for the parts outside the CDR3, the full variable domain is EPEVTQTPSHQVTQMGQEVILRCVPISNHLYFYWYRQILGQKVEFLVSFYNNEISEKSEIFDDQFSVERPDGSNFTLKIRSTKLEDSAMYFCASSVGIFETQYFGPGTRLLVL.

This clonotype came up a few times. The V gene is TRBV20-1, the J gene TRBJ2-7, with 10 bases lining up with TRBD1. CDR1 DFQATT and CDR2 SNEGSKA come from the germline V gene (reference sequence). The CDR3 is made up of 15 amino acids. V dropped 2 bases and J dropped 3; count of bases not matched to a gene: 7. The CDR3 nucleotides read TGCAGTGCTAGAAACCGGGACAGGGGTTTCTACGAGCAGTACTTC. The encoded protein is CSARNRDRGFYEQYF.

This clonotype was picked up a small number of times. The V and J genes are TRBV29-1 and TRBJ1-4; D not resolved. Germline CDR1 and CDR2: SQVTM and ANQGSEA. Trimming removed 4 bases at V and 6 bases at J, with 12 bases between. CDR3 size: 13 residues. CDR3 DNA sequence: TGCAGCGTTGGAGTGGGCAGTGATGAAAAACTGTTTTTT. Its protein is CSVGVGSDEKLFF. Drawing the rest from reference TRBV29-1 and TRBJ1-4, the complete variable domain is SAVISQKPSRDICQRGTSLTIQCQVDSQVTMMFWYRQQPGQSLTLIATANQGSEATYESGFVIDKFPISRPNLTFSTLTVSNMSPEDSSIYLCSVGVGSDEKLFFGSGTQLSVL.

This clonotype was detected only once. This chain uses TRBV30 with TRBJ2-7; the D is unclear. Germline V CDR1 and CDR2: GTSNPN, SVGIG (reference sequence). Trimming pared 0 bases from V and 5 bases from J, leaving 8 bases between. The CDR3 is made up of 12 amino acids. The CDR3 is CAWSVMGHEQYF. CDR3 coding DNA: TGTGCCTGGAGTGTGATGGGCCACGAGCAGTACTTC.

This clonotype was observed a handful of times. The CDR3 here is CASQQRGSSYNSPLHF. The CDR3 nucleotides read TGTGCCAGCCAACAACGGGGGAGCTCCTATAATTCACCCCTCCACTTT. J is TRBJ1-6 and V is TRBV25-1; tentative D call: TRBD1 (5 bases). The CDR3 consists of 16 residues. The V end lost 8 bases, the J end lost 0 bases, and 14 bases lay between the germline ends. Germline V CDR1 and CDR2: MGHDK, SYGVNS.

This chain's CDR3 is CARTDGYEQYF. In nucleotides, the CDR3 is TGCGCCAGGACAGACGGTTACGAGCAGTACTTC. This chain connects TRBV4-1 to TRBJ2-7, with TRBD1 as a possible D gene (5 bases). CDR1 and CDR2 (germline): MGHRA, YSYEKL. V gave up 9 bases and J gave up 4 bases, with 10 bases separating them. The CDR3 runs 11 residues.

This clonotype was observed at least ten times. The V call is TRBV7-9, the J call TRBJ1-2; TRBD1 might be the D (5 bases). This CDR3 has 13 amino acids. V was cut by 0 bases and J by 8 bases, with 10 bases left in between. Germline values: CDR1 SEHNR, CDR2 FQNEAQ (reference sequence). The CDR3, as DNA: TGTGCCAGCAGCTTAGCCGGGGCCGCCGGCTACACCTTC. Translated, it gives CASSLAGAAGYTF.

This clonotype came up a few times. The gene calls are TRBV27 and TRBJ1-1; D perhaps matches TRBD1 (6 bases). The CDR3 runs to 13 residues. Germline CDR1 is MNHEY and CDR2 is SMNVEV (reference sequence). V dropped 4 bases and J dropped 8 bases, with 14 bases sitting between them. CDR3 amino acids: CASSSSGGLEAFF. The CDR3 DNA follows: TGTGCCAGCAGTTCTAGCGGGGGGCTCGAAGCTTTCTTT.

The sample holds a few counts of this clonotype. V is TRBV6-6 and J is TRBJ2-5, with D possibly matching TRBD1 (5 bases). This CDR3 is 14 amino acids long. The V end was cut by 4 bases, the J end by 0 bases, with 9 bases between. Germline loops: CDR1 MNHNY, CDR2 SVGAGI (reference sequence). In DNA form, the CDR3 reads TGTGCCAGCAGTTCCGACAGCGACCAAGAGACCCAGTACTTC. Its translation is CASSSDSDQETQYF.

The chain joins TRBV6-5 to TRBJ2-7, with 10 bases fitting TRBD2. Germline trimming cut 2 bases from V and 1 base from J; bases unmatched to any gene: 2. Germline V lookup: CDR1 MNHEY, CDR2 SVGAGI. The CDR3 length is 15 residues. CDR3 nucleotides: TGTGCCAGCAGTTACGTAGCGGGGGGTTCCTACGAGCAGTACTTC. Amino acid sequence: CASSYVAGGSYEQYF.

This clonotype was counted a few times. The V gene is TRBV6-9, the J gene TRBJ2-5; D not resolved. V was cut by 10 bases and J by 5 bases, with 32 bases left in between. From germline, CDR1 is MNHGY and CDR2 SVAAGI. This CDR3 region has 18 residues. The CDR3 nucleotides are TGTGCCAATCTCTCCCACCACGACCTCCCCCATGTTAAGGAGACCCAGTACTTC. Translated: CANLSHHDLPHVKETQYF.

This clonotype was observed a few times. This chain joins TRBV4-1 and TRBJ2-5; no clear D gene. Germline assignment: CDR1 MGHRA and CDR2 YSYEKL. V was shortened by 0 bases and J by 5 bases, with 19 bases between the two germline ends. The CDR3 sequence is 17 residues long. The CDR3 sequence: CASSQDPRRAPPETQYF. In DNA form, the CDR3 reads TGCGCCAGCAGCCAAGATCCGAGACGAGCGCCGCCCGAGACCCAGTACTTC.

The rearrangement uses TRBV29-1 and TRBJ2-7, with D perhaps TRBD2 (7 bases). V lost 0 bases to trimming and J lost 3 bases, with 12 bases between them. The CDR3 sequence is 14 residues long. CDR1 SQVTM and CDR2 ANQGSEA come from the germline V gene. This chain's CDR3 is CSVEDTRGGYEQYF. The CDR3 coding sequence is TGCAGCGTTGAAGATACGAGGGGGGGCTACGAGCAGTACTTC.

The gene calls are TRBV7-2 and TRBJ1-2; possible D gene TRBD1, 5 bases. This CDR3 contains 13 residues. Germline CDR1 SGHTA, CDR2 FQGNSA. V lost 4 bases to trimming and J lost 8 bases, with 14 bases between them. CDR3 bases: TGTGCCAGCAGCTCCGACAGAACCCGGGGCTACACCTTC. It is translated as CASSSDRTRGYTF.

This clonotype was counted a few times. This chain links TRBV6-2 or TRBV6-3 with TRBJ1-4; 10 bases align to TRBD1. The CDR3 contains 15 residues. CDR1 and CDR2 from the germline V gene are MNHEY and SVGEGT. Trimming took 2 bases from V and 6 from J; bases not matched to a gene: 3. The CDR3 nucleotides read TGTGCCAGCAGTTACGCGGGACAGGGGTATGAAAAACTGTTTTTT. Translation: CASSYAGQGYEKLFF.

V usage is TRBV7-2 and J usage is TRBJ1-5; D might be TRBD1 (5 bases). Germline V gene sequence: CDR1 SGHTA, CDR2 FQGNSA. V was cut by 4 bases and J by 3 bases, with 13 bases left in between. CDR3 length: 15 residues. Written as DNA, the CDR3 is TGTGCCAGCAGCTCATCCCGGGGCCACAATCAGCCCCAGCATTTT. Protein sequence: CASSSSRGHNQPQHF. The full variable domain, with the rest looked up from reference TRBV7-2 and TRBJ1-5, is GAGVSQSPSNKVTEKGKDVELRCDPISGHTALYWYRQSLGQGLEFLIYFQGNSAPDKSGLPSDRFSAERTGGSVSTLTIQRTQQEDSAVYLCASSSSRGHNQPQHFGDGTRLSIL.

The chain couples TRBV9 to TRBJ2-7, with D uncertain. Germline V gene sequence: CDR1 SGDLS, CDR2 YYNGEE. The CDR3 runs 14 residues. V shed 0 bases and J shed 0 bases, with 7 bases lying between them. CDR3 loop: CASSVGETSYEQYF. The CDR3 DNA reads TGTGCCAGCAGCGTAGGAGAGACCTCCTACGAGCAGTACTTC.